This TCR beta chain was identified in a study of molecular identifiers for immune sequencing clone quantification. Germline-derived CDR1 and CDR2 are MNHNY and SVGAGI (reference sequence). V lost 7 bases, J lost 3 bases, and 9 bases stayed unmatched. The CDR3 length is 15 residues. The bulk TCR libraries were made with methods described before and with listed TCR primers. TCRdb re-analysed the PCR reads in MiXCR, keeping a single row per CDR3 protein. The top ten hold 3% to 4.5% of the sample, which has over 50,000 distinct CDR3 sequences, approximately 40% seen once. CD8+CD4-CCR7+CD45RA+ sorting gave the naive CD8 T cells. As for this clonotype: Possible read error: a much larger clone is one base away.

Sequenced input: naive CD8+ T cells from blood, with Jurkat cell RNA spiked in. Regarding subset: FACS-sorted CD8+CD4-CCR7+CD45RA+ naive T cells. The receptor was derived from a human donor in good health. Some libraries in this study had Jurkat cell RNA spiked in. The chain links TRBV6-6 to TRBJ2-7, with 10 bases matching TRBD2. Here the CDR3 reads CASNGPSGRRYEQYF. CDR3 DNA sequence: TGTGCCAGCAACGGCCCTAGCGGGAGACGCTACGAGCAGTACTTC.